One sample yielded the 20 T cell receptor beta chains listed below, sequenced in a study of T cell clonotyping in hematopoietic cell transplantation. Repertoires were generated with immunoSEQ multiplex PCR, while TCRdb's copy carries only in-frame clones and drops some. The data hold 55,000 to 70,000 clones, with about 94% observed a single time. The sample consisted of peripheral blood mononuclear cells. These receptors all come from a man in his forties or fifties in good health. Some clones in this sample may be carry-over from other donors' samples.

The J gene is TRBJ1-2, the V gene TRBV5-6, with no clear D. The CDR3 sequence is 13 residues long. Trimming removed 3 bases at V and 2 bases at J, with 8 bases between. The germline V gene encodes CDR1 SGHDT and CDR2 YYEEEE. CDR3 DNA sequence: TGTGCCAGCAGCTGGGGAGACAACTATGGCTACACCTTC. Translation gives CASSWGDNYGYTF.

The V and J genes are TRBV4-2 and TRBJ1-2; TRBD1 is a possible D gene (6 bases). From germline, CDR1 is LGHNA and CDR2 YNFKEQ. Trimming took off 1 base at V and 5 bases at J, with 14 bases between the two ends. This CDR3 has 15 amino acids. CDR3 in amino acids: CASSQGRGGGYGYTF. In nucleotides, the CDR3 is TGTGCCAGCAGCCAAGGAAGAGGGGGAGGTTATGGCTACACCTTC.

The chain combines TRBV6-5 with TRBJ2-1; 10 nucleotides line up with TRBD1. V shed 5 bases, J shed 7 bases, and the junction held 8 bases outside the gene matches. The CDR3 runs to 15 residues. Germline CDR1 and CDR2: MNHEY and SVGAGI. CDR3 nucleotide sequence: TGTGCCAGCAGTCGCCCGGGACAGGGGTATAATGAGCAGTTCTTC. Amino acid sequence: CASSRPGQGYNEQFF.

This sequence joins TRBV19 and TRBJ2-1; TRBD1 agrees at 10 bases. In germline, CDR1 is LNHDA, CDR2 SQIVND (reference sequence). J gave up 10 bases and V 6 bases, and 12 bases lay outside the gene matches. The length of the CDR3 is 15 residues. The CDR3 DNA reads TGTGCCAGTAGCCCGACCGGGACAGGGGTAGGGGAGCAGTTCTTC. It translates to CASSPTGTGVGEQFF.

The chain employs TRBV11-3 and TRBJ2-3; tentatively, D is TRBD1 (5 bases). V was shortened by 1 base and J by 7 bases, with 18 bases between the two germline ends. The CDR3 is made up of 16 amino acids. CDR1 is SGHNT, CDR2 YENEEA, per germline. CDR3 loop: CASSLGSGSSSNTQYF. CDR3 DNA sequence: TGTGCCAGCAGCTTAGGGTCAGGGTCTTCGTCAAATACGCAGTATTTT. The whole variable domain, filled in from reference TRBV11-3 and TRBJ2-3, reads EAGVVQSPRYKIIEKKQPVAFWCNPISGHNTLYWYLQNLGQGPELLIRYENEEAVDDSQLPKDRFSAERLKGVDSTLKIQPAELGDSAVYLCASSLGSGSSSNTQYFGPGTRLTVL.

The CDR3 protein is CASSFTGGSEAFF. In nucleotides, the CDR3 is TGTGCCAGCAGCTTCACGGGGGGATCGGAAGCTTTCTTT. The rearrangement uses TRBV5-5 and TRBJ1-1, with D maybe TRBD1 (5 bases). V lost 2 bases to trimming and J lost 8 bases, with 13 bases between them. Germline-derived CDR1 and CDR2 are SGHKS and YYEKEE (reference sequence). CDR3 size: 13 residues.

The chain uses TRBV7-6 and TRBJ2-1; D uncertain. Looked up from germline, CDR1 is SGHVS and CDR2 is FNYEAQ. Trimming shortened V by 5 bases and J by 2 bases, and 16 bases separated the two germline ends. This CDR3 has 16 amino acids. The CDR3 here is CASSLQSSPPYNEQFF. The CDR3 bases are TGTGCCAGCAGCCTCCAGTCCAGCCCACCCTACAATGAGCAGTTCTTC.

CDR3 loop: CASSYSGQVSYEQYF. The CDR3 DNA reads TGTGCCAGCAGTTACTCGGGACAGGTCTCCTACGAGCAGTACTTC. The rearrangement links TRBV6-5 to TRBJ2-7; 8 bases align to TRBD1. CDR1 and CDR2 (germline): MNHEY, SVGAGI. Trimming removed 0 bases from V and 0 bases from J; junction bases left unmatched: 1. The CDR3 consists of 15 residues.

This chain uses TRBV7-2 with TRBJ2-3; D unclear. The ends were cut back, 7 bases at V and 2 bases at J, with 16 bases in the middle. CDR3 length equals 15 residues. Germline V gives CDR1 SGHTA, CDR2 FQGNSA. The CDR3 DNA is TGTGCCAGCACCACGACCCTTCTCAACACAGATACGCAGTATTTT. Protein sequence: CASTTTLLNTDTQYF.

This chain links TRBV6-1 with TRBJ2-7; D not resolved. The CDR3 spans 12 residues. Germline V gene data show CDR1 as MNHNS and CDR2 as SASEGT. The germline V and J ends were trimmed by 9 bases and 3 bases, with 12 bases remaining between them. The DNA for the CDR3 is TGTGCCAGTCATGCGGACCGCTACGAGCAGTACTTC. The encoded protein is CASHADRYEQYF.

The chain uses TRBV5-6 and TRBJ2-7; D may be TRBD2 (6 bases). Germline V gives CDR1 SGHDT, CDR2 YYEEEE. V lost 2 bases, J lost 3 bases, and 9 bases lay in between. This CDR3 region has 13 residues. CDR3 region: CASSFGDFYEQYF. The CDR3 DNA reads as TGTGCCAGCAGCTTTGGGGACTTCTACGAGCAGTACTTC.

The chain has TRBV4-3 and TRBJ1-2; D call uncertain. CDR3 length: 15 amino acids. Germline values: CDR1 LGHNA, CDR2 YSLEER. The V and J ends lost 4 bases and 3 bases respectively, with 15 bases between them. The CDR3 DNA reads as TGCGCCAGCAGCCCCGGGGAGACGGTCTACTATGGCTACACCTTC. This encodes CASSPGETVYYGYTF.

The V and J genes are TRBV11-2 and TRBJ2-7; no clear D. This CDR3 has 12 amino acids. Deletions cut 2 bases from V and 4 bases from J, with 6 bases between. From germline, CDR1 is SGHAT and CDR2 FQNNGV. The CDR3 bases are TGTGCCAGCAGCTTACGGGTTTACGAGCAGTACTTC. It specifies CASSLRVYEQYF.

The CDR3 protein is CASSLSGGSRGGYTF. DNA for the CDR3: TGTGCCAGCAGTTTATCGGGTGGGTCTAGAGGGGGCTACACCTTC. This chain uses TRBV27 with TRBJ1-2; D is uncertain. CDR1 and CDR2 from the germline V gene are MNHEY and SMNVEV (reference sequence). Trimming shortened V by 0 bases and J by 8 bases, and 16 bases separated the two germline ends. The CDR3 sequence is 15 residues long.

The chain joins TRBV27 to TRBJ2-7, with 12 positions matching TRBD2. V dropped 8 bases and J dropped 4; count of bases not matched to a gene: 9. The V gene's germline CDR1 is MNHEY and CDR2 SMNVEV (reference sequence). CDR3 size: 15 residues. As DNA, the CDR3 is TGTGCCAGCGGGAGTACACTAGCGGGAGGATACGAGCAGTACTTC. Translating it yields CASGSTLAGGYEQYF.

V usage is TRBV7-2 and J usage is TRBJ2-7; TRBD1 is a possible D gene (6 bases). The CDR3 has 14 residues. The germline V and J ends were trimmed by 10 bases and 1 base, with 17 bases remaining between them. Germline loops: CDR1 SGHTA, CDR2 FQGNSA. The CDR3 DNA follows: TGTGCCACACAGAACCGGGACACTTCCTACGAGCAGTACTTC. Amino acid sequence: CATQNRDTSYEQYF.

The rearrangement joins TRBV30 to TRBJ1-1, with D possibly matching TRBD1 (6 bases). Germline lookup yields CDR1 GTSNPN and CDR2 SVGIG (reference sequence). CDR3 length: 13 amino acids. The V end lost 5 bases, the J end lost 0 bases, and 10 bases lay between the germline ends. CDR3 nucleotide sequence: TGTGCCTGGGAATCAGGGGTGAACACTGAAGCTTTCTTT. Translating gives CAWESGVNTEAFF.

The rearrangement links TRBV29-1 to TRBJ1-1, with a tentative D call TRBD1 (5 bases). This CDR3 spans 13 amino acids. The germline CDR1 and CDR2 sequences are SQVTM and ANQGSEA. V shed 4 bases and J shed 0 bases, with 9 bases lying between them. CDR3 sequence reads: CSVVWGLNTEAFF. The CDR3 DNA reads TGCAGCGTTGTTTGGGGCCTGAACACTGAAGCTTTCTTT.

The chain links TRBV6-5 to TRBJ2-7; 10 bases match TRBD2. From germline, CDR1 is MNHEY and CDR2 SVGAGI. The CDR3 length is 15 residues. V shed 2 bases, J shed 4 bases, and the junction held 5 bases outside the gene matches. The DNA for the CDR3 is TGTGCCAGCAGTTACGGGGGACTAGCGCCTTACGAGCAGTACTTC. Its translation is CASSYGGLAPYEQYF.

The chain carries TRBV15 and TRBJ1-1, with D maybe TRBD1 (5 bases). V dropped 8 bases and J dropped 1 base, with 11 bases sitting between them. The CDR3 has 13 residues. Germline CDR1 LNHNV, CDR2 YYDKDF (reference sequence). The CDR3 sequence is CATAGRKNTEAFF. CDR3 sequence (DNA): TGTGCCACCGCGGGACGTAAGAACACTGAAGCTTTCTTT. Complete variable domain (other parts from reference TRBV15 and TRBJ1-1): DAMVIQNPRYQVTQFGKPVTLSCSQTLNHNVMYWYQQKSSQAPKLLFHYYDKDFNNEADTPDNFQSRRPNTSFCFLDIRSPGLGDTAMYLCATAGRKNTEAFFGQGTRLTVV.